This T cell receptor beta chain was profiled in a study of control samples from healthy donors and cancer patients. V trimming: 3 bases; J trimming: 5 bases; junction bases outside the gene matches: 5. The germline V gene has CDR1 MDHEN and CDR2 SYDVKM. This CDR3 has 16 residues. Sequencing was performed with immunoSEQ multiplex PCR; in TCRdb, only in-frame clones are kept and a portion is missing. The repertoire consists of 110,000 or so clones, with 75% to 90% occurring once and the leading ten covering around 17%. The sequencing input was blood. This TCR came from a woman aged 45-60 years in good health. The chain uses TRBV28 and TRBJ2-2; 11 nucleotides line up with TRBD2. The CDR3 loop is CASSLPRLAGTGELFF. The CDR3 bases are TGTGCCAGCAGTTTGCCCCGACTAGCGGGGACCGGGGAGCTGTTTTTT.